This T cell receptor beta chain was documented in a study of blood T cell repertoires in COVID-19. Across the whole study: From the United States, Italy and Spain came samples of acute and convalescent COVID-19. The cDNA or gDNA used as material had been derived from T cells, B-cell-depleted T cells, or PBMCs.

The CDR3 covers 16 residues. In germline, CDR1 is SEHNR, CDR2 FQNEAQ (reference sequence). Between the trimmed V and J ends, which lost 5 bases and 1 base, there was a span of 16 bases. Per the original data handling: The assay estimated nucleated cells by amplifying reference gene primers. The data were produced by immunoSEQ multiplex PCR, yet TCRdb's version contains in-frame clones alone and is incomplete. That table is the source of V, J and clone size, and D and trimming were worked out from the DNA. The data contain around 100,000 clones, roughly 79% of them seen just once; the ten biggest clones take up under 35%.

Sequenced: peripheral blood. This rearrangement joins TRBV7-9 to TRBJ2-3, with a tentative D call TRBD2 (6 bases). This receptor was obtained from a man in his 70s with active or convalescent COVID-19. CDR3 amino acids: CASSPTRDWGTDTQYF. In DNA, the CDR3 is TGTGCCAGCAGCCCCACCCGGGACTGGGGCACAGATACGCAGTATTTT. The variable domain in full, completed from reference TRBV7-9 and TRBJ2-3, reads DTGVSQNPRHKITKRGQNVTFRCDPISEHNRLYWYRQTLGQGPEFLTYFQNEAQLEKSRLLSDRFSAERPKGSFSTLEIQRTEQGDSAMYLCASSPTRDWGTDTQYFGPGTRLTVL.